The 7 T cell receptor beta chains in this list originate from one sample, sequenced in a study of OX40 agonist ivuxolimab in advanced cancers. Libraries were prepared by immunoSEQ multiplex PCR; TCRdb keeps only in-frame clonotypes and omits some of them. Counted here are more than 35,000 clones, around 87% occurring once; the ten biggest clones make up 2.4%. This specimen consisted of CD4+ or CD8+ T cells sorted from blood, obtained in a trial of the OX40 agonist ivuxolimab. These receptors came from an adult with an advanced solid tumor such as melanoma, head and neck, liver or kidney cancer.

The chain is built from TRBV4-2 and TRBJ2-1; TRBD1 agrees at 8 bases. The CDR3 consists of 15 residues. Trimming cost V 0 bases and J 9 bases; bases outside gene matches: 7. Germline lookup yields CDR1 LGHNA and CDR2 YNFKEQ. Here the CDR3 reads CASSQEIRGRGEQFF. The DNA for the CDR3 is TGTGCCAGCAGCCAAGAAATCAGGGGGCGGGGTGAGCAGTTCTTC.

CDR3: CASRLACDRGPIEQFF. The CDR3 DNA reads as TGTGCAAGTCGCTTAGCATGTGACAGGGGGCCGATTGAGCAGTTCTTC. V gene TRBV12-2 combines with J gene TRBJ2-1; TRBD1, the table's D call, was not compared with the DNA. TRBV12-2 has pseudogene status. CDR3 length: 16 residues.

The chain employs TRBV2 and TRBJ1-4, with 9 bases matching TRBD1. Looked up from germline, CDR1 is SNHLY and CDR2 is FYNNEI. The CDR3 runs 15 residues. V shed 6 bases, J shed 7 bases, and the junction held 9 bases outside the gene matches. The CDR3 protein is CASRGQGLVIEKLFF. Here the CDR3 DNA reads TGTGCCAGCAGAGGACAGGGGTTAGTTATTGAAAAACTGTTTTTT.

The chain joins TRBV5-1 to TRBJ1-5, with a weak D call TRBD1 (6 bases). Germline lookup yields CDR1 SGHRS and CDR2 YFSETQ. The CDR3 sequence is 14 residues long. V lost 2 bases and J lost 7, with 13 bases in between. The CDR3 sequence: CASSFSGEGQPQHF. The CDR3 region has the DNA TGCGCCAGCAGCTTCTCAGGGGAGGGGCAGCCCCAGCATTTT.

This chain uses TRBV5-1 with TRBJ1-3; D not resolved. Between the trimmed V and J ends, which lost 0 bases and 4 bases, there was a span of 5 bases. Germline CDR1 and CDR2: SGHRS and YFSETQ. There are 13 residues in the CDR3. CDR3 nucleotides: TGCGCCAGCAGCTTGGGACCGGGAAACACCATATATTTT. This codes for CASSLGPGNTIYF.

To note about this clone: The sample contains more than one DNA sequence encoding this CDR3. The V gene is TRBV7-3, the J gene TRBJ2-3, with 13 bases matching TRBD2. Germline V gene data show CDR1 as SGHTA and CDR2 as FQGTGA. The CDR3 covers 15 residues. Losses at the gene ends were 6 bases for V and 4 bases for J; bases not matched to a gene: 4. CDR3 loop: CASSRLAGGADTQYF. The CDR3 DNA sequence: TGTGCCAGCAGTAGACTAGCGGGGGGCGCAGATACGCAGTATTTT.

V and J are TRBV2 and TRBJ2-2, with TRBD1 matching 7 bases. After removal of 4 bases from V and 1 base from J, the junction contained 0 bases not matched to a gene. In germline, CDR1 is SNHLY, CDR2 FYNNEI. The CDR3 covers 14 residues. The CDR3 sequence: CASSGQGNTGELFF. CDR3 DNA: TGTGCCAGCAGTGGACAGGGGAACACCGGGGAGCTGTTTTTT.